This T cell receptor beta chain was profiled in a study of control samples from healthy donors and cancer patients. CDR3 length: 17 amino acids. Looked up from germline, CDR1 is MNHEY and CDR2 is SVGEGT. With 0 bases removed from V and 1 base from J, the gap between germline ends came to 15 bases. Data came from immunoSEQ multiplex PCR; TCRdb stores just in-frame clones and leaves some out. The table records around 120,000 clones, approximately 94% of them present only once. Source material: PBMCs. This TCR came from a man aged 50-59 years with head and neck cancer. The J gene is TRBJ2-5, the V gene TRBV6-2 or TRBV6-3; either TRBD1 or TRBD2 may supply D (5 bases each). CDR3 protein: CASSYSGGSSSQETQYF. CDR3 DNA: TGTGCCAGCAGTTACTCTGGGGGATCCAGTTCCCAAGAGACCCAGTACTTC.